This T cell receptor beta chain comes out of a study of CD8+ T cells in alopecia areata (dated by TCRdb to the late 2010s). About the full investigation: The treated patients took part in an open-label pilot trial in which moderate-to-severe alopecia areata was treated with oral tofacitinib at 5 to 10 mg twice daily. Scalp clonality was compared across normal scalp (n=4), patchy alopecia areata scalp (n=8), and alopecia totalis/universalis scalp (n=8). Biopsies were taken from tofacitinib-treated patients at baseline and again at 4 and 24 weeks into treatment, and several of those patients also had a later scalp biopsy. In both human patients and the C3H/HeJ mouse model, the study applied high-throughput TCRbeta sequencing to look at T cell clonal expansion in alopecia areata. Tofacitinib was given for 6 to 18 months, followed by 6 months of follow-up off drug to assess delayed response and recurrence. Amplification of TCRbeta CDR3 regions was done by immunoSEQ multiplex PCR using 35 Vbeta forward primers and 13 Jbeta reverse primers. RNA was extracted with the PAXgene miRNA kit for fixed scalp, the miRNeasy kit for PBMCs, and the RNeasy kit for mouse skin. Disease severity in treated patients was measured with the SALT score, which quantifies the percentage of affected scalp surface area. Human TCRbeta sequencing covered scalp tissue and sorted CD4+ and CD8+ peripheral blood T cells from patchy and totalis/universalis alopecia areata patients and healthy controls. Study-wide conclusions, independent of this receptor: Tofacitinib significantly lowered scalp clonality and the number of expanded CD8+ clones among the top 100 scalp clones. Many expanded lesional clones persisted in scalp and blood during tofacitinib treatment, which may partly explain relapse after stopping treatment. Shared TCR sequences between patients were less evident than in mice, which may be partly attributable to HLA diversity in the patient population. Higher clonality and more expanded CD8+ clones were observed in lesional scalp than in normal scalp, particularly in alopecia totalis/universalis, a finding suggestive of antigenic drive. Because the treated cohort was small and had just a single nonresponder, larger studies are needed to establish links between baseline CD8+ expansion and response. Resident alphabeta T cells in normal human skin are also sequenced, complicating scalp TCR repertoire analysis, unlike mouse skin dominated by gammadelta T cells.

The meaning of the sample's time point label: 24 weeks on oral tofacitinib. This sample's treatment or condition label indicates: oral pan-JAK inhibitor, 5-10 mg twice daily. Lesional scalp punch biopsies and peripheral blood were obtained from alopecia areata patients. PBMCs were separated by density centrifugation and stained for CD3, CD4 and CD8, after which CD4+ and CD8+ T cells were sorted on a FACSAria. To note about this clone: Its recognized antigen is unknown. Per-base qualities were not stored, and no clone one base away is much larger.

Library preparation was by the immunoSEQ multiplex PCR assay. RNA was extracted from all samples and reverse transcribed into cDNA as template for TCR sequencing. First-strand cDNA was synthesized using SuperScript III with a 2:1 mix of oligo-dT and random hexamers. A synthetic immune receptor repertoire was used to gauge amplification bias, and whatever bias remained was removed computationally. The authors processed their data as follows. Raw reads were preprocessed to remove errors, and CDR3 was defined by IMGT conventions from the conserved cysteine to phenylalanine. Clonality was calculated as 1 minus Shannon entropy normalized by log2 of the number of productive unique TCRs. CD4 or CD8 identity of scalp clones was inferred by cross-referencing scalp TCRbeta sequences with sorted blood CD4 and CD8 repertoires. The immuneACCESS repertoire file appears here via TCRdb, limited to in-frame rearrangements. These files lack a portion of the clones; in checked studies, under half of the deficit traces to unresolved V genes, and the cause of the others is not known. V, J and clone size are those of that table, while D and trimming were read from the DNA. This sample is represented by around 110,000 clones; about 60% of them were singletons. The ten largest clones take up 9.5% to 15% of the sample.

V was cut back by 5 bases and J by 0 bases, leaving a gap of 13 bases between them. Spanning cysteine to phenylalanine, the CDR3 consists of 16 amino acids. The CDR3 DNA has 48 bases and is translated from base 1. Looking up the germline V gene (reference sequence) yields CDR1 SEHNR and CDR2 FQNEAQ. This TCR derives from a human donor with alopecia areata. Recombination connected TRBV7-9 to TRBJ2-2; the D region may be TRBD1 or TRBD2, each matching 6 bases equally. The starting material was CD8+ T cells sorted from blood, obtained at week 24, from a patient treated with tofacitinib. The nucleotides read TGTGCCAGCAGCAGACCCGGGGGCGCGAACACCGGGGAGCTGTTTTTT. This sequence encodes CASSRPGGANTGELFF.